This T cell receptor (beta chain) was retrieved from a study of blood T cell repertoires in COVID-19. Study-wide context: PBMCs, B-cell-depleted T cells, or T cells were the source of the cDNA or gDNA that made up the material.

The V gene's germline CDR1 is LNHDA and CDR2 SQIVND (reference sequence). This CDR3 is 17 amino acids long. V was pared by 5 bases and J by 0 bases, with 17 bases between. Original handling: Amplification of reference gene primers provided the estimated nucleated cell counts. Method: immunoSEQ multiplex PCR; TCRdb's copy keeps in-frame clones and lacks some. That table supplies the V and J calls and clone size; D and trimming were determined from the DNA. The sample has 140,000 to 150,000 clones; approximately 80% are singletons. The sequenced sample consisted of peripheral blood. The clonotype was recovered from a woman aged 40 to 55 with active or convalescent COVID-19. The rearrangement links TRBV19 to TRBJ2-4; weak D call: TRBD1 (6 bases). CDR3 DNA: TGTGCCAGTAGTCGCCGGGACATAACACTAGCCAAAAACATTCAGTACTTC. It encodes CASSRRDITLAKNIQYF.